The 23 T cell receptor beta chains reported below all come from one sample, sequenced in a study of T cell responses to AZD1222 COVID-19 vaccine. Libraries were prepared by immunoSEQ multiplex PCR; TCRdb keeps only in-frame clonotypes and omits some of them. Altogether around 120,000 clones are present, 80% to 95% being singletons, with the ten largest covering 1.1%. This specimen was peripheral blood, taken on day 0 of AZD1222 vaccination. The source of these receptors is an adult in good health.

A single count supports this clone. The V and J genes are TRBV19 and TRBJ2-1; a possible D gene is TRBD2 (6 bases). V shed 5 bases and J shed 2 bases, with 16 bases lying between them. The germline V gene has CDR1 LNHDA and CDR2 SQIVND (reference sequence). CDR3 length: 16 residues. The CDR3 region is CASSPSSGVTYNEQFF. Written as DNA, the CDR3 is TGTGCCAGTAGTCCTAGCTCGGGAGTTACCTACAATGAGCAGTTCTTC.

The rearrangement links TRBV9 to TRBJ1-4, with D maybe TRBD1 (5 bases). The CDR3 has 16 amino acids. Trimming pared 3 bases from V and 8 bases from J, leaving 20 bases between. Germline-derived CDR1 and CDR2 are SGDLS and YYNGEE. The CDR3, as DNA: TGTGCCAGCAGCGCCGGCGCGAGTCAGGGTGGCGAAAAACTGTTTTTT. It is translated as CASSAGASQGGEKLFF.

This clone turned up a few times. The chain uses TRBV30 and TRBJ2-7, with 8 positions matching TRBD2. J gave up 12 bases and V 4 bases, and 14 bases lay outside the gene matches. Per the germline V gene, CDR1 is GTSNPN and CDR2 is SVGIG (reference sequence). The CDR3 is 13 amino acids. The chain's CDR3 is CAWTKAGELPPYF. The CDR3 nucleotides are TGTGCCTGGACAAAAGCGGGAGAATTACCTCCGTACTTC.

J is TRBJ2-1 and V is TRBV7-3; D perhaps matches TRBD1 (6 bases). CDR3 length equals 14 residues. V lost 3 bases and J lost 4, with 10 bases in between. Germline V lookup: CDR1 SGHTA, CDR2 FQGTGA. CDR3 in amino acids: CASSLRGSYNEQFF. The CDR3 bases are TGTGCCAGCAGCTTGAGGGGGTCATACAATGAGCAGTTCTTC.

This clone was recorded only once. This rearrangement joins TRBV19 to TRBJ1-5, with D hard to call. The germline V gene encodes CDR1 LNHDA and CDR2 SQIVND (reference sequence). The ends were cut back, 5 bases at V and 4 bases at J, with 12 bases in the middle. CDR3 length equals 14 residues. The CDR3 coding sequence is TGTGCCAGTAGTGCCAACCGAGATAATCAGCCCCAGCATTTT. This codes for CASSANRDNQPQHF.

The chain uses TRBV5-1 and TRBJ1-3; 8 bases are a match to TRBD1. Germline-derived CDR1 and CDR2 are SGHRS and YFSETQ. J lost 7 bases, V lost 2 bases, and 8 bases had no gene match. The CDR3 is made up of 15 amino acids. CDR3 amino acids: CASSLGQGMGNTIYF. CDR3 nucleotide sequence: TGCGCCAGCAGCTTAGGACAGGGAATGGGGAACACCATATATTTT.

The CDR3 loop reads CASREDSANYGYTF. The CDR3 DNA reads as TGCGCCAGCAGGGAGGACAGCGCTAACTATGGCTACACCTTC. The rearrangement links TRBV10-2 to TRBJ1-2; D perhaps matches TRBD1 (6 bases). V lost 6 bases, J lost 0 bases, and 11 bases lay in between. Germline values: CDR1 WSHSY, CDR2 SAAADI. The CDR3 sequence is 14 residues long.

This chain connects TRBV6-5 to TRBJ1-5, with 8 bases lining up with TRBD1. Trimming cost V 9 bases and J 2 bases; bases outside gene matches: 9. CDR1 and CDR2 from the germline V gene are MNHEY and SVGAGI. CDR3 length: 15 amino acids. The DNA of the CDR3 is TGTGCCAGTCTAGACAGGGGATGGGGCAATCAGCCCCAGCATTTT. Translation: CASLDRGWGNQPQHF.

This chain links TRBV29-1 with TRBJ2-1; D could derive from TRBD1 or TRBD2 (6 bases each). The CDR3 extends over 15 amino acids. The germline V gene encodes CDR1 SQVTM and CDR2 ANQGSEA. V was shortened by 4 bases and J by 4 bases, with 17 bases between the two germline ends. In DNA, the CDR3 is TGCAGCGTTGGAGGCGTGGGGGGCGCTTACAATGAGCAGTTCTTC. Residues: CSVGGVGGAYNEQFF.

This chain joins TRBV6-5 and TRBJ1-6, with D perhaps TRBD1 (6 bases). Germline V gene lookup returns CDR1 MNHEY and CDR2 SVGAGI. V was cut by 5 bases and J by 7 bases, with 12 bases left in between. This CDR3 region has 14 residues. The CDR3 spells CASSNRVENSPLHF. The DNA for the CDR3 is TGTGCCAGCAGTAACAGGGTGGAAAATTCACCCCTCCACTTT.

DNA of the CDR3: TGTGCCACCCCGAGTGCGGACAGGGGGCTCACTGAAGCTTTCTTT. It yields the protein CATPSADRGLTEAFF. The chain is built from TRBV5-8 and TRBJ1-1, with 11 bases identical to TRBD1. The CDR3 sequence is 15 residues long. CDR1 SGHTS and CDR2 YDEGEE come from the germline V gene. The V gene end was trimmed by 9 bases and the J gene end by 4 bases; junction bases not matched to a gene: 11.

The chain employs TRBV3-1 (or the pseudogene TRBV3-2) and TRBJ1-1; 10 bases are a match to TRBD1. The V gene end was trimmed by 1 base and the J gene end by 1 base; junction bases not matched to a gene: 3. CDR3 length: 16 residues. Germline CDR1 is LGHDT and CDR2 is YNNKEL (reference sequence). CDR3 DNA sequence: TGTGCCAGCAGCCAAGTGGGACAGGGGTGGAACACTGAAGCTTTCTTT. Residues: CASSQVGQGWNTEAFF.

V usage is TRBV5-1 and J usage is TRBJ2-1; 9 bases match TRBD1. The CDR3 has 16 residues. V gave up 4 bases and J gave up 4 bases; unmatched junction bases: 9. In germline, CDR1 is SGHRS, CDR2 YFSETQ. The CDR3 loop is CASSLGTGSLYNEQFF. For the CDR3, the DNA is TGCGCCAGCAGCCTCGGGACAGGGAGCCTATACAATGAGCAGTTCTTC.

The chain uses TRBV28 and TRBJ1-2; TRBD1 is a possible D gene (6 bases). Germline CDR1 MDHEN, CDR2 SYDVKM. Between the trimmed V and J ends, which lost 5 bases and 7 bases, there was a span of 32 bases. The CDR3 is 19 residues long. This CDR3 is CASSVSGTQSFLSRGGYTF. The CDR3 nucleotides read TGTGCCAGCAGTGTCTCCGGGACACAGTCATTTTTGAGTCGAGGTGGCTACACCTTC.

The chain links TRBV27 to TRBJ2-2; D unresolved. CDR1 MNHEY and CDR2 SMNVEV come from the germline V gene (reference sequence). This CDR3 has 13 residues. Trimming removed 2 bases from V and 2 bases from J, with 3 bases in between. The CDR3 coding sequence is TGTGCCAGCAGTTTACGAAACACCGGGGAGCTGTTTTTT. Its protein product is CASSLRNTGELFF.

V usage is TRBV25-1 and J usage is TRBJ2-7; D is perhaps TRBD1 (6 bases). The CDR3 runs 16 residues. V lost 2 bases to trimming and J lost 0 bases, with 14 bases between them. Germline CDR1 is MGHDK and CDR2 is SYGVNS. DNA for the CDR3: TGTGCCAGCAGTGAACGACAGGTTCGGGGCTCCTACGAGCAGTACTTC. This gives the protein CASSERQVRGSYEQYF.

This chain connects TRBV5-1 to TRBJ2-5, with D maybe TRBD1 (6 bases). With 2 bases removed from V and 5 bases from J, the gap between germline ends came to 13 bases. CDR3 length: 14 residues. Germline V CDR1 and CDR2: SGHRS, YFSETQ. The CDR3 here is CASSLRPGEETQYF. In DNA form, the CDR3 reads TGCGCCAGCAGCTTAAGACCAGGGGAGGAGACCCAGTACTTC.

Of note for this clone: Other DNA sequences within the sample encode an identical CDR3. The V and J genes are TRBV3-1 (or the pseudogene TRBV3-2) and TRBJ1-3, with D unresolved. Germline V gene data show CDR1 as LGHDT and CDR2 as YNNKEL (reference sequence). V was pared by 0 bases and J by 4 bases, with 4 bases between. CDR3 size: 13 residues. The CDR3 loop reads CASSQDGGNTIYF. The CDR3, as DNA: TGTGCCAGCAGCCAAGATGGCGGAAACACCATATATTTT.

The chain joins TRBV4-2 to TRBJ2-5; 9 bases are a match to TRBD1. Germline assignment: CDR1 LGHNA and CDR2 YNFKEQ. The CDR3 is made up of 14 amino acids. The J segment lost 3 bases and the V segment lost 2 bases, leaving 1 base of the junction unmatched. Here the CDR3 DNA reads TGTGCCAGCAGCCAACGGACAGGGGAAGAGACCCAGTACTTC. Protein sequence: CASSQRTGEETQYF.

This chain joins TRBV2 and TRBJ2-1; 7 nucleotides match TRBD2. The CDR3 spans 15 residues. The V segment lost 5 bases and the J segment 4 bases; nucleotides outside the gene matches: 8. Germline V gene data show CDR1 as SNHLY and CDR2 as FYNNEI. CDR3 DNA: TGTGCCAGCAGTTCACGGGAGGCCTTTTACAATGAGCAGTTCTTC. This encodes CASSSREAFYNEQFF.

The chain links TRBV10-3 to TRBJ1-1; possible D gene TRBD1, 5 bases. The CDR3 spans 13 residues. V was cut by 10 bases and J by 3 bases, with 15 bases left in between. Germline lookup yields CDR1 ENHRY and CDR2 SYGVKD. This CDR3 reads CASRKGSDTEAFF. In DNA form, the CDR3 reads TGTGCCAGTAGAAAGGGGAGCGACACTGAAGCTTTCTTT.

This clone was recorded a few times. V is TRBV7-3 and J is TRBJ1-2, with 8 bases identical to TRBD1. V was pared by 5 bases and J by 6 bases, with 8 bases of the junction left unmatched. CDR1 is SGHTA, CDR2 FQGTGA, per germline. The CDR3 loop spans 14 amino acids. The CDR3 loop reads CASSPGDRTNGYTF. Here the CDR3 DNA reads TGTGCCAGCAGCCCCGGGGACAGGACTAATGGCTACACCTTC. The full variable domain, completed using reference TRBV7-3 and TRBJ1-2, is GAGVSQTPSNKVTEKGKYVELRCDPISGHTALYWYRQSLGQGPEFLIYFQGTGAADDSGLPNDRFFAVRPEGSVSTLKIQRTERGDSAVYLCASSPGDRTNGYTFGSGTRLTVV.

The chain carries TRBV2 and TRBJ1-5, with D uncertain. The CDR3 has 14 amino acids. V gave up 8 bases and J gave up 3 bases, with 14 bases separating them. Germline lookup yields CDR1 SNHLY and CDR2 FYNNEI. The CDR3 nucleotides are TGTGCCAGCCACCCGGCGGGGTACAATCAGCCCCAGCATTTT. Translation: CASHPAGYNQPQHF.